The entry below describes one TCR beta chain. V trimming: 10 bases; J trimming: 10 bases; junction bases outside the gene matches: 9. There are 11 residues in the CDR3. CDR1 MGHDK and CDR2 SYGVNS come from the germline V gene. The assay was immunoSEQ multiplex PCR, and TCRdb's table has in-frame clones only and misses some. In the table there are nearly 110,000 clones, less than 95% of which are singletons. This sample was taken from a study of T cell responses to AZD1222 COVID-19 vaccine. Sequencing used peripheral blood, obtained 28 days after the second AZD1222 dose. J is TRBJ1-2 and V is TRBV25-1; TRBD1 agrees at 7 bases. The TCR originated in an adult who received the AZD1222 COVID-19 vaccine. The CDR3 sequence is CATQRQGAYTF. In DNA, the CDR3 is TGTGCCACCCAGAGACAGGGTGCCTACACCTTC.